The clone carrying this T cell receptor beta chain occurred a few times. Its antigen is not known. This specimen comes from a study of T cells in Graves' hyperthyroidism and ophthalmopathy. Study-wide findings and caveats: Blood also held most thyroid clonotypes expanded beyond 0.001. For ophthalmopathy, model prediction preceded onset by a median about 6 months.

The CDR3 regions of TCR beta were amplified from RNA transcripts. TCR CDR3 underwent first-round RT-PCR with the HTBI primer set. TCRdb ran MiXCR on the multiplex PCR reads and lists one entry per CDR3 protein. The table lists about 150,000 distinct CDR3 sequences, approximately 24% of them singletons. It was uncontrolled infection, other autoimmune disease, pregnancy or lactation that excluded patients. The authors obtained PBMCs from 10 ml of fresh peripheral blood. Germline-derived CDR1 and CDR2 are SQVTM and ANQGSEA. The CDR3 runs to 13 residues. V was clipped by 6 bases and J by 4 bases, with 13 bases between them.

Sequences were obtained from blood. The rearrangement joins TRBV29-1 to TRBJ2-1; TRBD1 or TRBD2 may be the D gene (6 bases each). The sequence came from a woman in her forties or fifties with Graves' hyperthyroidism that later progressed to Graves' ophthalmopathy. For the CDR3, the DNA is TGCAGCGTGGGGGGCATGGGGTACAATGAGCAGTTCTTC. Its protein product is CSVGGMGYNEQFF.